This TCR beta chain was retrieved from a study of T cell repertoires in cytomegalovirus infection. At the level of the study: Matching HLA type, along with CMV infection, was indicated by public TCR beta signatures.

The CDR3 runs to 15 residues. The germline CDR1 and CDR2 sequences are MNHEY and SMNVEV (reference sequence). Trimming shortened V by 5 bases and J by 3 bases, and 16 bases separated the two germline ends. TCRdb used MiXCR to reprocess the reads, holding one entry per CDR3 protein. The sample lists about 260,000 distinct CDR3 sequences, 12% to 15% occurring once. Points from the study as a whole: Cumulative public TCR beta family frequency identified CMV carriers with the relevant HLA.

Details on this clonotype: Antigen specificity is unknown.

The specimen sequenced was PBMCs. The clonotype was recovered from a human donor in good health (CMV status not recorded). Some clones in this sample may be carry-over from other donors' samples. The chain has TRBV27 and TRBJ1-2; possibly TRBD1 for D (5 bases). CDR3 loop: CASSLSPVGDYGYTF. As DNA, the CDR3 is TGTGCCAGCAGTCTTTCGCCGGTGGGGGACTATGGCTACACCTTC.